The rows below give T cell receptor beta chains drawn from one sample of a study of blood T cells in healthy people across ages. Each CDR3 protein is one row after TCRdb ran MiXCR on the 5' RACE reads. The repertoire includes about 1.4 million distinct CDR3 sequences, approximately 59% of them detected once, and over 5% sits in the top ten. The sample was blood. These receptors were collected from a man younger than 35 in good health. CDR3s leave out the opening cysteine and the closing phenylalanine or tryptophan. Each record gives: V gene, D gene, CDR3 protein. D genes are given only for firm matches.

>TRBV24-1|-
ATSDGDAYEQY
>TRBV15|TRBD2
ATSNNPGTSGTMFGNEQF
>TRBV6-6|TRBD1
ASNPDRGVRKTQY
>TRBV5-5|-
ASSLTPLGGALEDSPLH
>TRBV20-1|-
SATRLLIAKNIQY
>TRBV6-1|TRBD1
ASLSGTGGYTTGELF
>TRBV6-5|-
ASSPETLGTEAF
>TRBV20-1|TRBD1
SAVDREKMNTEAF
>TRBV7-8|-
ASSLDWGGGTEAF
>TRBV4-3|-
ASSQEGAVYNSPLH
>TRBV20-1|-
SARGAFYEQY
>TRBV18|TRBD2
ASSPSWGGEIRSEQF
>TRBV29-1|-
SVQTALNEKLF
>TRBV12-3/TRBV12-4|-
ASSLRGGNGAF
>TRBV4-1|-
ASSQDFSYEQY
>TRBV7-2|-
ASSQLDPYEQY
>TRBV27|-
ASRTPYTEAF
>TRBV5-1|-
AYPGDHSYEQY
>TRBV5-6|-
ASSLSSGRDNSPLH
>TRBV28|TRBD1
AIPRRDRLGEQY
>TRBV4-3|TRBD1
ASSQVVPGQLTTSYEQY
>TRBV7-6|TRBD2
ASSLELAGASPYNEQF
>TRBV18|-
ASSPPSAEQETQY
>TRBV29-1|-
SVVSESDLAEQY
>TRBV20-1|-
SARDQFGPYYGYT
>TRBV4-1|TRBD2
ASSTGSGGANNEQF
>TRBV29-1|-
SVVLSESIEQF
>TRBV5-1|-
ASSLDEGSTAF
>TRBV20-1|-
SATNWYGYT
>TRBV27|TRBD2
ASSLGTMSNEQF
>TRBV20-1|-
SARDSQWISNNSPLH
>TRBV12-3/TRBV12-4|-
ASSPQRVGYEQY
>TRBV5-1|TRBD1
ASSPGTGLPGYT
>TRBV28|-
ASTEQVYNQPQH
>TRBV7-2|-
ASSLQSLGTYTGELF
>TRBV7-9|-
ASSLMGNTYEQY
>TRBV6-6|-
ASSYAGRRSYEQY
>TRBV6-6|-
ASSTGGGGYEQY
>TRBV18|-
ASSPLPISNQPQH
>TRBV4-3|-
ASSQDLKIRLDNIQY
>TRBV29-1|-
SLRSGYEQY
>TRBV29-1|-
SVGVQGYEQY
>TRBV10-3|-
AISEGGASDTQY
>TRBV20-1|TRBD2
SAIERDPSYNEQF
>TRBV20-1|-
SARGPGTGYEQY
>TRBV7-2|-
ASSLWPTSSYEQY
>TRBV5-4|-
ASSLVPGRDYEQY
>TRBV25-1|-
ASTNGEAGLYEQY
>TRBV7-2|-
ASSLSTYNEQY
>TRBV21-1|-
ASSKAGREVGNQPQH
>TRBV7-2|-
ASSLKVSGELF
>TRBV10-3|TRBD2
AISDPGGTSEQY
>TRBV20-1|TRBD1
SFDRGNQPQH